The 5 T cell receptor beta chains listed next were all sequenced from one sample in a study of low-dose radiotherapy and immunotherapy resistance in tumors. Time point noted: before trial treatment. TRAV- and TRBV-specific primers primed first-strand cDNA, covering alpha and beta chains. It was with a constant-region primer and a V-primer adapter that TCRs were amplified over approximately 20 PCR cycles. Each CDR3 protein gets one entry after TCRdb re-called the reads with MiXCR. This sample has about 64,000 distinct CDR3 sequences, with more than 25% found just once. Sequenced material: PBMCs, taken before treatment. These receptors all stem from a male donor with rectosigmoid adenocarcinoma.

A remark on this clonotype: This sequence is one base from a far larger clone and is likely a read error. This chain connects TRBV5-6 to TRBJ2-7; 10 bases align to TRBD1. CDR1 and CDR2 (germline): SGHDT, YYEEEE. There are 15 residues in the CDR3. The V gene end was trimmed by 2 bases and the J gene end by 7 bases; junction bases not matched to a gene: 9. The CDR3 DNA reads as TGTGCCAGCAGCTTCGGGACAGGGGTGATGTATGAGCAGTACTTC. Translated: CASSFGTGVMYEQYF.

This clonotype was counted ten times or more. This chain connects TRBV7-2 to TRBJ2-3; 9 nucleotides align to TRBD2. V gave up 4 bases and J gave up 8 bases; unmatched junction bases: 7. The CDR3 loop spans 14 amino acids. CDR1 and CDR2 (germline): SGHTA, FQGNSA. The CDR3 spells CASSSPAGGGTQYF. The CDR3 DNA sequence: TGTGCCAGCAGCTCCCCAGCGGGAGGAGGTACGCAGTATTTT. Complete variable domain (other parts from reference TRBV7-2 and TRBJ2-3): GAGVSQSPSNKVTEKGKDVELRCDPISGHTALYWYRQSLGQGLEFLIYFQGNSAPDKSGLPSDRFSAERTGGSVSTLTIQRTQQEDSAVYLCASSSPAGGGTQYFGPGTRLTVL.

This clonotype has ten or more counts. This chain uses TRBV7-6 with TRBJ2-1; D is uncertain. Trimming pared 1 base from V and 5 bases from J, leaving 6 bases between. The germline CDR1 and CDR2 sequences are SGHVS and FNYEAQ. This CDR3 has 13 residues. CDR3 bases: TGTGCCAGCAGCTTAGACGGCAACAATGAGCAGTTCTTC. This codes for CASSLDGNNEQFF.

As regards this clonotype: One junction end disagrees with the germline gene, perhaps due to a read error. In DNA form, the CDR3 reads TGTGCCAGCAGTGAACTGGACAGACCAATCTTT. It encodes CASSELDRPIF. The chain is built from TRBV2 and TRBJ1-1; tentatively, D is TRBD1 (6 bases). Germline V CDR1 and CDR2: SNHLY, FYNNEI. The CDR3 loop spans 11 amino acids.

This clonotype was seen many times. The chain couples TRBV5-5 to TRBJ1-1; D is possibly TRBD1 (5 bases). CDR1 and CDR2 from the germline V gene are SGHKS and YYEKEE (reference sequence). The CDR3 loop spans 14 amino acids. Deletions cut 5 bases from V and 4 bases from J, with 15 bases between. CDR3 bases: TGTGCCAGCAGTTGGGACCCATTCGGCACTGAAGCTTTCTTT. It specifies CASSWDPFGTEAFF.